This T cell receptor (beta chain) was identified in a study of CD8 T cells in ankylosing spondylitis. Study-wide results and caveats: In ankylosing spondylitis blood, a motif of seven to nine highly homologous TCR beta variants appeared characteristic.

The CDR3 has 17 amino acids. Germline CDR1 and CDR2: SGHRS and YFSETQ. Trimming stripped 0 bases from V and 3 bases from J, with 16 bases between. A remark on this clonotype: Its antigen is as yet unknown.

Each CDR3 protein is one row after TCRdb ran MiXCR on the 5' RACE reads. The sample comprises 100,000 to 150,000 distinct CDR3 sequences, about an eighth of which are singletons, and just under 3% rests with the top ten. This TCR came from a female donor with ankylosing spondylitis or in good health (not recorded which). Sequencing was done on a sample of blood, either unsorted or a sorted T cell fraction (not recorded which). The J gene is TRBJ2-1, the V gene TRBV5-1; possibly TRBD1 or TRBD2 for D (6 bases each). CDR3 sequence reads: CASSLARYGGNYNEQFF. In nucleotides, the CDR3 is TGCGCCAGCAGCTTGGCCAGGTACGGGGGCAACTACAATGAGCAGTTCTTC.